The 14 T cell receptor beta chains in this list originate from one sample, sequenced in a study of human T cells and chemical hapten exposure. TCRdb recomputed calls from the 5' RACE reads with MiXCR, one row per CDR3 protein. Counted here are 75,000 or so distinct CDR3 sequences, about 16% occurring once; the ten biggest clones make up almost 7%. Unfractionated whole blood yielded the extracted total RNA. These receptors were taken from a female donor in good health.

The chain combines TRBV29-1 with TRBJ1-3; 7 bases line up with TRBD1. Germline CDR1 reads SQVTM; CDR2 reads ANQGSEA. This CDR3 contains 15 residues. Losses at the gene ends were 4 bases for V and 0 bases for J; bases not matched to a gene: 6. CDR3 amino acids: CSVVQGTNSGNTIYF. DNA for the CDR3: TGCAGCGTTGTACAGGGGACCAACTCTGGAAACACCATATATTTT. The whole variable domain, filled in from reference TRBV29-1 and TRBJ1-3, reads SAVISQKPSRDICQRGTSLTIQCQVDSQVTMMFWYRQQPGQSLTLIATANQGSEATYESGFVIDKFPISRPNLTFSTLTVSNMSPEDSSIYLCSVVQGTNSGNTIYFGEGSWLTVV.

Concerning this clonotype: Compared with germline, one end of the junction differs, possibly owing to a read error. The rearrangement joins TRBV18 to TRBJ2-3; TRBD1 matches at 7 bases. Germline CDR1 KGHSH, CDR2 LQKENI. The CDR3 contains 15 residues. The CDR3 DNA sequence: TGTGCCAGCCCACCGGGGACAGATAGCACAGATACGCAGTATTTT. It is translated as CASPPGTDSTDTQYF.

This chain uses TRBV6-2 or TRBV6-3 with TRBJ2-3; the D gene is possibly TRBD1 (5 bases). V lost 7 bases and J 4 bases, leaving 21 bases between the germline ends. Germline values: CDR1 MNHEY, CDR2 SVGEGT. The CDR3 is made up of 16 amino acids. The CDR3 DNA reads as TGTGCCAGCACTCTACGTAATGGGGCGACGGCAGATACGCAGTATTTT. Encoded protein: CASTLRNGATADTQYF.

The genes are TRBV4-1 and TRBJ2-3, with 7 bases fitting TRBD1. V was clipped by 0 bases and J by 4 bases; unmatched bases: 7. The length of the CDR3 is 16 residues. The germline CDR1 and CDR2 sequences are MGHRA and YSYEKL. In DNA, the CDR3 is TGCGCCAGCAGCCAAGAAACAGGGGTCGAATCAGATACGCAGTATTTT. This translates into CASSQETGVESDTQYF.

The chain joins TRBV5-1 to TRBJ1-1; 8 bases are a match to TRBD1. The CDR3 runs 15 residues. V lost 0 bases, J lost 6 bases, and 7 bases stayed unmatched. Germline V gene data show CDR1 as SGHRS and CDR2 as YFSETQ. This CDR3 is CASSLDGQGSPEAFF. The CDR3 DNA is TGCGCCAGCAGCTTGGACGGACAGGGCTCCCCTGAAGCTTTCTTT.

Here the CDR3 reads CASSYSTSSGELFF. In DNA, the CDR3 is TGTGCCAGCAGTTACTCAACTAGCTCCGGGGAGCTGTTTTTT. The chain couples TRBV6-2 or TRBV6-3 to TRBJ2-2; maybe TRBD2 (6 bases). The CDR3 is 14 residues long. Germline-derived CDR1 and CDR2 are MNHEY and SVGEGT. V gave up 0 bases and J gave up 6 bases, with 8 bases separating them.

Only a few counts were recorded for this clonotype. As DNA, the CDR3 is TGTGCCAGCAGCAAGTGGTACCGTCCAACTAATGAAAAACTGTTTTTT. Translating gives CASSKWYRPTNEKLFF. V is TRBV21-1 and J is TRBJ1-4. TRBV21-1 is designated a pseudogene. The CDR3 has 16 amino acids.

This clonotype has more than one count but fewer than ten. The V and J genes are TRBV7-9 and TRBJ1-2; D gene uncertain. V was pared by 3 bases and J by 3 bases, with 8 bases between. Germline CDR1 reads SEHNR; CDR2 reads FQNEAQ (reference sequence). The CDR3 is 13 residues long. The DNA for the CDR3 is TGTGCCAGCAGCTTTTCCAGTGACTATGGCTACACCTTC. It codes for CASSFSSDYGYTF.

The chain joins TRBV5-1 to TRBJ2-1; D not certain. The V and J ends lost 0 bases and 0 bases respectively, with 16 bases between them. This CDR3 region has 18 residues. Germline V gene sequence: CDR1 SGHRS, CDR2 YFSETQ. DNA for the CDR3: TGCGCCAGCAGCTTGGTCCATAGGTCCGAAAGCTCCTACAATGAGCAGTTCTTC. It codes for CASSLVHRSESSYNEQFF.

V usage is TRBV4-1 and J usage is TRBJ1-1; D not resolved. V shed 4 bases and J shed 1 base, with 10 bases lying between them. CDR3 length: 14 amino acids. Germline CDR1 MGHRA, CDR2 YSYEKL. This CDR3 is CASSPTDSNTEAFF. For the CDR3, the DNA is TGCGCCAGCAGCCCCACCGACTCGAACACTGAAGCTTTCTTT.

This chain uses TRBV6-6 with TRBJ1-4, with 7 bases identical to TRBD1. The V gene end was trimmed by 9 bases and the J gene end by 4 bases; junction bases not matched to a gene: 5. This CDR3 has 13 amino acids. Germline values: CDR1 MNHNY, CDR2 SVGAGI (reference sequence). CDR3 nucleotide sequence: TGTGCCAGACACAGGGGACGTAATGAAAAACTGTTTTTT. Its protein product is CARHRGRNEKLFF.

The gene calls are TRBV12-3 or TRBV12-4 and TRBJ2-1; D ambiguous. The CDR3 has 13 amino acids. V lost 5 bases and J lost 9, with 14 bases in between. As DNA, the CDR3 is TGTGCCAGCAGTGTCGGGTTCGTCGGTGAGCAGTTCTTC. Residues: CASSVGFVGEQFF.

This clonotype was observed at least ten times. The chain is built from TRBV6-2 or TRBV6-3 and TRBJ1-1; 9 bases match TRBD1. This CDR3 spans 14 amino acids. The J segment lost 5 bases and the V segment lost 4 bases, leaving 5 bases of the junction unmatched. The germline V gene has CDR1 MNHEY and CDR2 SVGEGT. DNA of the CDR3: TGTGCCAGCAGTTCGGGACAGGGCTGGACTGAAGCTTTCTTT. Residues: CASSSGQGWTEAFF.

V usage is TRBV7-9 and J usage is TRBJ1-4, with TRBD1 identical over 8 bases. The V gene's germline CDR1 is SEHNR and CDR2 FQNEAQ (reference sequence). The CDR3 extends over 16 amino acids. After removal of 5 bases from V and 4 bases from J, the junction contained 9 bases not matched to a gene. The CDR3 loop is CASSTPGQGGNEKLFF. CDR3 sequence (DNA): TGTGCCAGCAGCACCCCCGGACAGGGAGGTAATGAAAAACTGTTTTTT.